This TCR beta chain was identified in a study of blood T cell repertoires in COVID-19. Looking at the study overall: The United States, Italy and Spain supplied acute and convalescent COVID-19 samples. T cells, B-cell-depleted T cells, or PBMCs provided the cDNA or gDNA that served as material.

As handled by the study authors: Reference gene primers were amplified, and this amplification served to estimate nucleated cell counts. The assay was immunoSEQ multiplex PCR, and TCRdb's table has in-frame clones only and misses some. That table supplies the V and J calls and clone size; D and trimming were determined from the DNA. The top ten clones hold 4% to 5% of a sample with 110,000 to 150,000 clones, approximately 85% of them seen once. This CDR3 has 15 amino acids. Germline loops: CDR1 SGHRS, CDR2 YFSETQ. The V end was cut by 4 bases, the J end by 5 bases, with 15 bases between. The chain recombines TRBV5-1 with TRBJ2-2; a possible D gene is TRBD2 (7 bases). The receptor comes from a woman older than 75 with acute or convalescent COVID-19. Sequenced: peripheral blood. As DNA, the CDR3 is TGCGCCAGCAGCCCGGTCGGGGGGCCAACCGGGGAGCTGTTTTTT. Protein product: CASSPVGGPTGELFF.